This T cell receptor (beta chain) was documented in a study of PD-1 blockade in mismatch repair-deficient tumors. The germline V and J ends were trimmed by 3 bases and 3 bases, with 15 bases remaining between them. Germline CDR1 SGHRS, CDR2 YFSETQ. This CDR3 is built from 16 residues. Data came from immunoSEQ multiplex PCR; TCRdb stores just in-frame clones and leaves some out. The sample lists some 25,000 clones, 65% to 85% occurring once. This receptor was obtained from an adult with mismatch repair-deficient cancer. The V call is TRBV5-1, the J call TRBJ2-2; maybe TRBD2 (5 bases). Here the sequenced sample was PBMCs, taken before pembrolizumab treatment. This CDR3 reads CASSSPFAGYTGELFF. CDR3 bases: TGCGCCAGCAGCTCCCCGTTCGCGGGTTACACCGGGGAGCTGTTTTTT.